These 29 T cell receptor beta chains were all obtained from the same sample, sequenced in a study of blood T cell repertoires in COVID-19. Only in-frame clones appear in the TCRdb table, and some are missing; sequencing was by immunoSEQ multiplex PCR. The sample contains about 54,000 clones, more than 70% of which appear only once. The specimen was peripheral blood. Receptors originate from a man in his sixties with active COVID-19.

This chain uses TRBV4-1 with TRBJ1-1, with D unresolved. CDR3 length: 14 amino acids. The germline V gene has CDR1 MGHRA and CDR2 YSYEKL. The ends were cut back, 0 bases at V and 2 bases at J, with 7 bases in the middle. In DNA, the CDR3 is TGCGCCAGCAGCCAAGAGGAGGGCAACACTGAAGCTTTCTTT. Amino acid sequence: CASSQEEGNTEAFF.

This chain uses TRBV10-3 with TRBJ1-1; 8 bases are a match to TRBD1. From germline, CDR1 is ENHRY and CDR2 SYGVKD. J lost 3 bases, V lost 6 bases, and 3 bases had no gene match. CDR3 length: 13 residues. The CDR3 loop reads CAIRTGDYTEAFF. In DNA, the CDR3 is TGTGCCATCAGGACAGGGGATTACACTGAAGCTTTCTTT.

The chain recombines TRBV5-1 with TRBJ1-1; weak D call: TRBD1 (6 bases). The CDR3 runs to 15 residues. Trimming cost V 0 bases and J 0 bases, with 9 bases left between them. Per germline, CDR1 SGHRS and CDR2 YFSETQ. CDR3 in amino acids: CASSLGTALNTEAFF. CDR3 in DNA: TGCGCCAGCAGCTTGGGGACAGCCCTGAACACTGAAGCTTTCTTT.

CDR3 bases: TGTGCCAGCAGTAGGGGAACAATGAACACTGAAGCTTTCTTT. Its translation is CASSRGTMNTEAFF. The J gene is TRBJ1-1, the V gene TRBV6-5, with D possibly TRBD1 on 5 matching bases. CDR1 is MNHEY, CDR2 SVGAGI, per germline. This CDR3 is built from 14 residues. The V end lost 5 bases, the J end lost 0 bases, and 10 bases lay between the germline ends.

CDR3 DNA: TGTGCCACCAGCAGCCCCCTTTTACGAGTCGGCTACACCTTC. Amino acids: CATSSPLLRVGYTF. The chain joins TRBV15 to TRBJ1-2; no clear D. Trimming removed 3 bases from V and 8 bases from J, with 16 bases in between. From germline, CDR1 is LNHNV and CDR2 YYDKDF (reference sequence). This CDR3 comprises 14 residues.

The chain recombines TRBV18 with TRBJ1-2; D call uncertain. Trimming shortened V by 1 base and J by 2 bases, and 5 bases separated the two germline ends. Germline CDR1 and CDR2: KGHSH and LQKENI. The CDR3 is 13 residues long. CDR3 loop: CASSPRGNYGYTF. CDR3 DNA: TGTGCCAGCTCACCACGCGGGAACTATGGCTACACCTTC.

This chain joins TRBV6-5 and TRBJ2-1; the match to TRBD2 covers 11 bases. CDR1 MNHEY and CDR2 SVGAGI come from the germline V gene. After removal of 7 bases from V and 2 bases from J, the junction contained 4 bases not matched to a gene. The CDR3 spans 15 residues. The CDR3 DNA sequence: TGTGCCAGCATATTAGCGGGAGGGGCCTACAATGAGCAGTTCTTC. This gives the protein CASILAGGAYNEQFF.

In nucleotides, the CDR3 is TGTGCCAGCACCTATACTAGCGTTCCTGTCCGGGAGCTGTTTTTT. As protein: CASTYTSVPVRELFF. V usage is TRBV6-5 and J usage is TRBJ2-2, with 7 bases identical to TRBD2. J was trimmed by 9 bases and V by 7 bases; bases with no gene match: 14. Germline CDR1 is MNHEY and CDR2 is SVGAGI. The CDR3 runs 15 residues.

The chain carries TRBV6-5 and TRBJ2-7; TRBD2 aligns across 7 bases. Per germline, CDR1 MNHEY and CDR2 SVGAGI. V was clipped by 0 bases and J by 3 bases; unmatched bases: 5. The CDR3 is made up of 15 amino acids. The CDR3 DNA is TGTGCCAGCAGTTACTCGTGGGAGGGCGGCTACGAGCAGTACTTC. Translation gives CASSYSWEGGYEQYF.

This sequence joins TRBV6-5 and TRBJ1-3; D is perhaps TRBD1 (5 bases). Germline V gives CDR1 MNHEY, CDR2 SVGAGI. V dropped 10 bases and J dropped 2 bases, with 18 bases sitting between them. The CDR3 consists of 15 residues. For the CDR3, the DNA is TGTGCCACCTGTCGTGGGGGGGATACTGGAAACACCATATATTTT. It yields the protein CATCRGGDTGNTIYF.

The chain couples TRBV11-2 to TRBJ2-1; 8 bases agree with TRBD2. Germline V lookup: CDR1 SGHAT, CDR2 FQNNGV. J gave up 3 bases and V 1 base, and 5 bases lay outside the gene matches. The length of the CDR3 is 16 residues. The CDR3 reads CASSLAPGGYYNEQFF. DNA of the CDR3: TGTGCCAGCAGCTTAGCCCCGGGAGGGTACTACAATGAGCAGTTCTTC.

This chain uses TRBV7-9 with TRBJ2-3; D is possibly TRBD2 (5 bases). Germline values: CDR1 SEHNR, CDR2 FQNEAQ (reference sequence). This CDR3 has 15 residues. Trimming pared 4 bases from V and 2 bases from J, leaving 13 bases between. The CDR3 loop is CASSSLVASTDTQYF. The DNA of the CDR3 is TGTGCCAGCAGCTCACTAGTGGCGTCCACAGATACGCAGTATTTT. The full variable domain, with the rest looked up from reference TRBV7-9 and TRBJ2-3, is DTGVSQNPRHKITKRGQNVTFRCDPISEHNRLYWYRQTLGQGPEFLTYFQNEAQLEKSRLLSDRFSAERPKGSFSTLEIQRTEQGDSAMYLCASSSLVASTDTQYFGPGTRLTVL.

This chain connects TRBV3-1 (or the pseudogene TRBV3-2) to TRBJ2-7, with 9 positions matching TRBD1. With V trimmed by 6 bases and J by 6 bases, 6 bases remained unmatched. CDR1 LGHDT and CDR2 YNNKEL come from the germline V gene (reference sequence). The CDR3 is 13 amino acids. CDR3 in DNA: TGTGCCAGCAGGTCGGGACAGGGCGCCGAGCAGTACTTC. Translation gives CASRSGQGAEQYF.

This rearrangement joins TRBV10-3 to TRBJ2-1; D possibly corresponds to TRBD2 (6 bases). Germline V CDR1 and CDR2: ENHRY, SYGVKD. The germline V and J ends were trimmed by 0 bases and 6 bases, with 15 bases remaining between them. The CDR3 has 16 amino acids. The CDR3 DNA is TGTGCCATCAGTGAGTCGGAGGGCACGGGTAGCAATGAGCAGTTCTTC. This codes for CAISESEGTGSNEQFF.

This chain connects TRBV9 to TRBJ1-4, with TRBD1 identical over 7 bases. With V trimmed by 0 bases and J by 6 bases, 11 bases remained unmatched. Germline loops: CDR1 SGDLS, CDR2 YYNGEE. The CDR3 length is 17 residues. The CDR3 DNA reads as TGTGCCAGCAGCGTAGAGCAGGGGGTCGGTTTATATGAAAAACTGTTTTTT. It codes for CASSVEQGVGLYEKLFF.

This chain connects TRBV2 to TRBJ2-1; D gene ambiguous. CDR1 and CDR2 from the germline V gene are SNHLY and FYNNEI. This CDR3 has 11 amino acids. Deletions cut 6 bases from V and 7 bases from J, with 7 bases between. CDR3 sequence: CASRAANEQFF. CDR3 DNA sequence: TGTGCCAGCAGGGCGGCAAATGAGCAGTTCTTC.

This chain uses TRBV10-2 with TRBJ2-7, with D perhaps TRBD2 (5 bases). Per germline, CDR1 WSHSY and CDR2 SAAADI. V was shortened by 0 bases and J by 4 bases, with 13 bases between the two germline ends. This CDR3 has 15 residues. CDR3 DNA sequence: TGCGCCAGCAGTGAGTCGATGAGGGAAAGTTACGAGCAGTACTTC. Amino acids: CASSESMRESYEQYF.

The count of this clone is one. This sequence joins TRBV11-2 and TRBJ2-5; 10 nucleotides match TRBD2. The CDR3 runs to 15 residues. The V gene end was trimmed by 3 bases and the J gene end by 0 bases; junction bases not matched to a gene: 1. Germline V gene sequence: CDR1 SGHAT, CDR2 FQNNGV. CDR3 amino acids: CASSFGTSDQETQYF. The CDR3 region has the DNA TGTGCCAGCAGCTTTGGGACTAGCGACCAAGAGACCCAGTACTTC.

V gene TRBV10-3 combines with J gene TRBJ1-2, with TRBD1 matching over 7 bases. V shed 5 bases, J shed 4 bases, and the junction held 4 bases outside the gene matches. There are 13 residues in the CDR3. From germline, CDR1 is ENHRY and CDR2 SYGVKD. The CDR3 here is CAISTGDGYGYTF. CDR3 bases: TGTGCCATCAGTACAGGGGATGGCTATGGCTACACCTTC.

The rearrangement links TRBV11-2 to TRBJ1-5; 8 bases map to TRBD1. The CDR3 runs to 14 residues. V lost 3 bases to trimming and J lost 3 bases; unmatched junction nucleotides: 1. The germline gives CDR1 SGHAT, CDR2 FQNNGV. Written as DNA, the CDR3 is TGTGCCAGCAGCTTTCAGGGGGCCAATCAGCCCCAGCATTTT. Its translation is CASSFQGANQPQHF. Based on the CDR3 plus reference TRBV11-2 and TRBJ1-5, the full variable domain is EAGVAQSPRYKIIEKRQSVAFWCNPISGHATLYWYQQILGQGPKLLIQFQNNGVVDDSQLPKDRFSAERLKGVDSTLKIQPAKLEDSAVYLCASSFQGANQPQHFGDGTRLSIL.

The chain couples TRBV3-1 (or the pseudogene TRBV3-2) to TRBJ1-2; D unclear. V lost 6 bases and J lost 6, with 8 bases in between. CDR1 and CDR2 (germline): LGHDT, YNNKEL (reference sequence). This CDR3 is 11 amino acids long. The CDR3 region is CASSLQNGYTF. CDR3 sequence (DNA): TGTGCCAGCAGTCTCCAGAATGGCTACACCTTC.

This chain joins TRBV9 and TRBJ2-5; 10 nucleotides line up with TRBD2. Germline V lookup: CDR1 SGDLS, CDR2 YYNGEE. Losses at the gene ends were 5 bases for V and 1 base for J; bases not matched to a gene: 8. The CDR3 is 16 residues long. CDR3: CASSRTSGYAQETQYF. CDR3 sequence (DNA): TGTGCCAGCAGTAGGACTAGCGGTTACGCCCAAGAGACCCAGTACTTC.

The chain recombines TRBV27 with TRBJ2-2, with 7 positions matching TRBD2. CDR3 length equals 16 residues. V lost 5 bases, J lost 3 bases, and 9 bases stayed unmatched. The V gene's germline CDR1 is MNHEY and CDR2 SMNVEV (reference sequence). CDR3 residues: CASSPRGGVDTGELFF. The CDR3 DNA follows: TGTGCCAGCAGTCCCCGCGGGGGTGTCGACACCGGGGAGCTGTTTTTT.

This chain connects TRBV4-1 to TRBJ2-2, with a tentative D call TRBD1 (6 bases). Trimming took off 1 base at V and 7 bases at J, with 10 bases between the two ends. The V gene's germline CDR1 is MGHRA and CDR2 YSYEKL. The length of the CDR3 is 14 residues. CDR3 sequence reads: CASSQVGANGELFF. CDR3 nucleotides: TGCGCCAGCAGCCAAGTGGGGGCTAACGGGGAGCTGTTTTTT.

This chain joins TRBV3-1 (or the pseudogene TRBV3-2) and TRBJ2-2, with 7 bases matching TRBD2. The length of the CDR3 is 15 residues. V was pared by 3 bases and J by 7 bases, with 8 bases of the junction left unmatched. The germline CDR1 and CDR2 sequences are LGHDT and YNNKEL (reference sequence). CDR3 coding DNA: TGTGCCAGCAGCCATGGACTAGTCAACGGCGGGGAGCTGTTTTTT. Translating it yields CASSHGLVNGGELFF.

The chain combines TRBV5-8 with TRBJ2-4, with a possible D match to TRBD1 (5 bases). V dropped 1 base and J dropped 8 bases, with 10 bases sitting between them. Germline V gives CDR1 SGHTS, CDR2 YDEGEE. The CDR3 covers 13 residues. The CDR3 DNA follows: TGTGCCAGCAGCTTGCGCAGGGCTGACATTCAGTACTTC. Translation gives CASSLRRADIQYF.

J is TRBJ2-3 and V is TRBV2, with 10 bases lining up with TRBD2. The CDR3 has 17 amino acids. Germline CDR1 is SNHLY and CDR2 is FYNNEI. The trim removed 0 bases at V and 3 bases at J, leaving 6 bases unmatched. In DNA, the CDR3 is TGTGCCAGCAGTGAAGCCCGGACTAGCGGAGATACAGATACGCAGTATTTT. This codes for CASSEARTSGDTDTQYF.

The chain uses TRBV27 and TRBJ2-3, with 13 bases lining up with TRBD2. Germline CDR1 reads MNHEY; CDR2 reads SMNVEV (reference sequence). V shed 6 bases and J 2 bases; nucleotides not matched to a gene: 2. This CDR3 spans 15 amino acids. CDR3 DNA: TGTGCCAGCAGACTAGCGGGAGGGCCCACAGATACGCAGTATTTT. This sequence encodes CASRLAGGPTDTQYF.

This clone was counted between two and nine times. The CDR3 reads CASSDSAGAGELFF. In DNA, the CDR3 is TGTGCCAGCAGTGACTCGGCAGGGGCCGGGGAGCTGTTTTTT. The V and J genes are TRBV6-4 and TRBJ2-2; tentative D call: TRBD1 (6 bases). This CDR3 has 14 residues. Germline V CDR1 and CDR2: MRHNA, SNTAGT. V lost 0 bases, J lost 6 bases, and 8 bases lay in between.